Many counts were recorded for the clone carrying this T cell receptor (beta chain). The CDR3 covers 17 residues. Looked up from germline, CDR1 is SGDLS and CDR2 is YYNGEE. Deletions cut 4 bases from V and 3 bases from J, with 23 bases between. These data originate in a study of CD8 T cells in ankylosing spondylitis. The TCR beta libraries were generated through quantitative 5'-RACE incorporating molecular barcodes. TCRdb passed the 5' RACE reads through MiXCR, listing each CDR3 protein once. The sample shows 9,900 or so distinct CDR3 sequences, 5% to 6.5% of them seen only once. V usage is TRBV9 and J usage is TRBJ2-7; D may match TRBD1 or TRBD2 (7 bases each). This sequence was found in a female donor with ankylosing spondylitis or in good health (not recorded which). The sample taken for sequencing was blood, either unsorted or a sorted T cell fraction (not recorded which). In nucleotides, the CDR3 is TGTGCCAGCAGCCCGGGGGGTGGGACAGCGGAGGGCTACGAGCAGTACTTC. Translating it yields CASSPGGGTAEGYEQYF.